A selection of T cell receptor beta chains follows, all from one sample in a study of post-analysis software for immune sequencing data. TCRdb fed the PCR reads into MiXCR, producing one record per CDR3 protein. This sample has about 820,000 distinct CDR3 sequences; approximately 53% occur once, and the top ten carry approximately 4.2%. The material sequenced was blood. These receptors originate from a girl aged 10 to 17 with multiple sclerosis. The CDR3 runs from the conserved cysteine through the conserved F or W. Each record gives: V gene, J gene, D gene, clone size, CDR3 DNA, CDR3 protein. The D gene is left open where the match is weak. Expanded clones get a size class; other rows say once, few or many, or leave the size out.

TRBV6-1	TRBJ2-7	.	few	TGTGCCAGCAGTGAAGCAGCACAGGGAACCTACGAGCAGTACTTC	CASSEAAQGTYEQYF
TRBV29-1	TRBJ2-3	.	.	TGCAGCTACTGTGAGGGTTCAGATACGCAGTATTTT	CSYCEGSDTQYF
TRBV27	TRBJ2-7	TRBD2	.	TGTGCCAGCAGTCTAGCGGGGGGCCCCTTCTACGAGCAGTACTTC	CASSLAGGPFYEQYF
TRBV10-3	TRBJ1-1	.	.	TGTGCCATCAGTGAAGGGACGACCGGGGACACTGAAGCTTTCTTT	CAISEGTTGDTEAFF
TRBV5-1	TRBJ2-7	.	.	TGCGCCAGCAGCTTCGCAGGGGTCTCCTACGAGCAGTACTTC	CASSFAGVSYEQYF
TRBV10-2	TRBJ1-5	.	.	TGCGCCAGCAGTGGGTCAGTCTATCAGCCCCAGCATTTT	CASSGSVYQPQHF
TRBV9	TRBJ2-5	TRBD2	.	TGTGCCAGCAGCGTTTCAGGCCGGGAGGGAGAGACCCAGTACTTC	CASSVSGREGETQYF
TRBV2	TRBJ2-1	TRBD1	few	TGTGCCAGCAGTGAGCAGGGGGACAATGAGCAGTTCTTC	CASSEQGDNEQFF
TRBV27	TRBJ2-1	TRBD2	.	TGTGCCAGCAGGGTCCTAGCGGTCCGCTACAATGAGCAGTTCTTC	CASRVLAVRYNEQFF
TRBV19	TRBJ2-7	.	.	TGTGCCAGTAGCCGTTCCGGGACTGACTACGAGCAGTACTTC	CASSRSGTDYEQYF
TRBV6-5	TRBJ1-4	TRBD1	.	TGTGCCAGCAGCCCCGCGTGGACAGGGGCAAATGAAAAACGGTTTTTT	CASSPAWTGANEKRFF
TRBV20-1	TRBJ2-7	.	.	TGCAGTGCTAGCAAAACAGCCAGCTACGAGCAGTACTTC	CSASKTASYEQYF
TRBV7-9	TRBJ2-1	.	few	TGTGCCAGCCCCGAGGAGGGCTCCTACAATGAGCAGTTCTTC	CASPEEGSYNEQFF
TRBV7-2	TRBJ2-5	TRBD2	.	TGTGCCAGCAGCTTAGCCCTAGCGGTCTTGGACGAGACCCAGTACTTC	CASSLALAVLDETQYF
TRBV6-5	TRBJ2-1	.	.	TGTGCCAGCCAAAAGGGACTGGCCAACAATGAGCAGTTCTTC	CASQKGLANNEQFF
TRBV2	TRBJ2-6	.	many	TGTGCCAGCCGGACAGACTCTGGGGCCAACGTCCTGACTTTC	CASRTDSGANVLTF
TRBV7-2	TRBJ2-1	.	few	TGTGCCAGCAGCTTAGTGGGCTCCTTGTTCTACAATGAGCAGTTCTTC	CASSLVGSLFYNEQFF
TRBV9	TRBJ2-7	.	.	TGTGCCAGCAACCCAGACGGTGTGCGGTACGAGCAGTACTTC	CASNPDGVRYEQYF
TRBV20-1	TRBJ2-5	TRBD2	.	TGCAGTGCTAGTAGCCGGGAGGCGGTTGAGACCCAGTACTTC	CSASSREAVETQYF
TRBV3-1	TRBJ2-5	TRBD1	.	TGTGCCAGCAGCCTGACAGGGAGACGGCGAGAGACCCAGTACTTC	CASSLTGRRRETQYF
TRBV3-1	TRBJ1-2	TRBD1	few	TGTGCCAGCAGCCAAGAAGGGGGCCGGAGTGGCTACACCTTC	CASSQEGGRSGYTF
TRBV7-9	TRBJ1-6	TRBD1	once	TGTGCCAGCAGCCCCGGGACAGGGACTACAGCTTCACCCCTCCACTTT	CASSPGTGTTASPLHF
TRBV29-1	TRBJ2-3	.	.	TGCAGCGTCGCCGGTCCGGGCACAGATACGCAGTATTTT	CSVAGPGTDTQYF
TRBV10-3	TRBJ2-5	TRBD2	.	TGTGCCATGAGTGATAGCGGGGATACCTCTGAGCAGTACTTC	CAMSDSGDTSEQYF
TRBV12-5	TRBJ2-3	.	.	TGTGCTAGTGGTTTGGTGGCCCCCGGGAGCGAGAGACCCCAAGGGAACACAGATACGCAGTATTTT	CASGLVAPGSERPQGNTDTQYF
TRBV7-9	TRBJ1-5	.	.	TGTGCCAGCAGCCCAAGGGATCAGCCCCAGCATTTT	CASSPRDQPQHF
TRBV29-1	TRBJ1-2	TRBD1	.	TGCAGCGTTGAAGTTATAAGACAGGGAGGCTACACCTTC	CSVEVIRQGGYTF
TRBV5-1	TRBJ2-5	TRBD1	.	TGCGCCAGCAGTAAAAGTAGACAGGGGGGAAAAGAGACCCAGTACTTC	CASSKSRQGGKETQYF
TRBV25-1	TRBJ1-1	.	.	TGTGCCAGCAGTCCCTGGGGGCCTTCGGGGAGGAACACTGAAGCTTTCTTT	CASSPWGPSGRNTEAFF
TRBV4-2	TRBJ2-1	TRBD2	.	TGTGCCAGCAGCCAAGGTCTAGCGGGAGTGTCGGATGAGCAGTTCTTC	CASSQGLAGVSDEQFF
TRBV6-5	TRBJ2-1	TRBD2	.	TGTGCCAGCAGTTACTACGCGACTAGCGGATCCTACAATGAGCAGTTCTTC	CASSYYATSGSYNEQFF
TRBV7-3	TRBJ2-7	.	.	TGTGCCAGCAGCTTAGGGTTATCCGGCAACAACGAGCAGTACTTC	CASSLGLSGNNEQYF
TRBV29-1	TRBJ2-6	.	.	TGCAGCGTTGAGGAAAGCAGGGTCTCTGGGGCCAACGTCCTGACTTTC	CSVEESRVSGANVLTF
TRBV12-3/TRBV12-4	TRBJ2-5	.	.	TGTGCCAGCAGTCCCCTGCCCGGGACCCAGTACTTC	CASSPLPGTQYF
TRBV20-1	TRBJ2-5	.	once	TGCAGTGCTAGAGATAGCCGTAAGGTTCTAGCGCTGGCCGAAGAGACCCAGTACTTC	CSARDSRKVLALAEETQYF
TRBV6-6	TRBJ1-4	.	.	TGTGCCAGCAGCCCCGGAGGGCCTGAAAAACTGTTTTTT	CASSPGGPEKLFF
TRBV12-3/TRBV12-4	TRBJ1-5	TRBD1	.	TGTGCCAGCAAGAACACAGGGGGCAGTCAGCCCCAGCATTTT	CASKNTGGSQPQHF
TRBV27	TRBJ2-7	.	.	TGTGCCAGCAGGCCCCTAGCGCCCAGCTCCTACGAGCAGTACTTC	CASRPLAPSSYEQYF
TRBV20-1	TRBJ2-7	.	.	TGCAGTGCTAGAGTCCCGTCCCTCTCCTACGAGCAGTACTTC	CSARVPSLSYEQYF
TRBV20-1	TRBJ1-4	TRBD1	.	TGCAGTGCTAGAGACCTCAAGAACAGGGGCACTAATGAAAAACTGTTTTTT	CSARDLKNRGTNEKLFF
TRBV29-1	TRBJ1-1	.	once	TGCAGCGTGTGGACAGACTACACTGAAGCTTTCTTT	CSVWTDYTEAFF
TRBV4-2	TRBJ2-7	TRBD2	few	TGTGCCAGCAGCCAAATCCGGACTAGCGGGGGCCGTAGCTCCTACGAGCAGTACTTC	CASSQIRTSGGRSSYEQYF
TRBV29-1	TRBJ2-3	TRBD2	.	TGCAGCTCTGGCCCGGGGGGGCCGGCAGATACGCAGTATTTT	CSSGPGGPADTQYF
TRBV12-3/TRBV12-4	TRBJ2-1	.	once	TGTGCCAGCACCCTAGGGTATGAGCAGTTCTTC	CASTLGYEQFF
TRBV10-1	TRBJ2-5	TRBD2	.	TGCGCCAGCAGTGAAGGTAGCGGGAATCGAGAGACCCAGTACTTC	CASSEGSGNRETQYF
TRBV5-1	TRBJ2-5	.	few	TGCGCCAGCAGCCTGTCGACAGGTTCATCAAAGCGAGACCAGTACTTC	CASSLSTGSSKRDQYF
TRBV4-2	TRBJ2-7	.	.	TGTGCCAGCAGCCAAGTAGCGTTCGAGCAGTACTTC	CASSQVAFEQYF
TRBV4-1	TRBJ2-7	TRBD1	.	TGCGCCAGCAGCCAAGTAGGGCGGCAGGGGGTCGAGCAGTACTTC	CASSQVGRQGVEQYF
TRBV20-1	TRBJ1-4	.	.	TGCAGTGCTAGCCCGGGGGCTTTGGGTGAAAAACTGTTTTTT	CSASPGALGEKLFF
TRBV7-9	TRBJ2-1	TRBD2	few	TGTGCCAGCAGCTCCGGGACTAGCGGGGTCAATGAGCAGTTCTTC	CASSSGTSGVNEQFF
TRBV7-9	TRBJ2-5	TRBD2	.	TGTGCCAGCAGCTTCGGGGGGACCCTCCAAGAGACCCAGTACTTC	CASSFGGTLQETQYF
TRBV29-1	TRBJ2-3	TRBD2	.	TGCAGCGTTGACGCGCTAGCCGGGACTAGCGGGAGTGGGTCCCCAGATACGCAGTATTTT	CSVDALAGTSGSGSPDTQYF
TRBV6-4	TRBJ2-4	TRBD1	.	TGTGCCAGGACAGGGCAAAGGGGAAACATTCAGTACTTC	CARTGQRGNIQYF
TRBV3-1	TRBJ2-4	.	few	TGTGCCAGCAGCCAAGACAGGAGCAAAAACATTCAGTACTTC	CASSQDRSKNIQYF
TRBV25-1	TRBJ2-5	.	.	TGTGCCAGCAGTAGATGGCAGGGATCCTTCAGGGAGACCCAGTACTTC	CASSRWQGSFRETQYF